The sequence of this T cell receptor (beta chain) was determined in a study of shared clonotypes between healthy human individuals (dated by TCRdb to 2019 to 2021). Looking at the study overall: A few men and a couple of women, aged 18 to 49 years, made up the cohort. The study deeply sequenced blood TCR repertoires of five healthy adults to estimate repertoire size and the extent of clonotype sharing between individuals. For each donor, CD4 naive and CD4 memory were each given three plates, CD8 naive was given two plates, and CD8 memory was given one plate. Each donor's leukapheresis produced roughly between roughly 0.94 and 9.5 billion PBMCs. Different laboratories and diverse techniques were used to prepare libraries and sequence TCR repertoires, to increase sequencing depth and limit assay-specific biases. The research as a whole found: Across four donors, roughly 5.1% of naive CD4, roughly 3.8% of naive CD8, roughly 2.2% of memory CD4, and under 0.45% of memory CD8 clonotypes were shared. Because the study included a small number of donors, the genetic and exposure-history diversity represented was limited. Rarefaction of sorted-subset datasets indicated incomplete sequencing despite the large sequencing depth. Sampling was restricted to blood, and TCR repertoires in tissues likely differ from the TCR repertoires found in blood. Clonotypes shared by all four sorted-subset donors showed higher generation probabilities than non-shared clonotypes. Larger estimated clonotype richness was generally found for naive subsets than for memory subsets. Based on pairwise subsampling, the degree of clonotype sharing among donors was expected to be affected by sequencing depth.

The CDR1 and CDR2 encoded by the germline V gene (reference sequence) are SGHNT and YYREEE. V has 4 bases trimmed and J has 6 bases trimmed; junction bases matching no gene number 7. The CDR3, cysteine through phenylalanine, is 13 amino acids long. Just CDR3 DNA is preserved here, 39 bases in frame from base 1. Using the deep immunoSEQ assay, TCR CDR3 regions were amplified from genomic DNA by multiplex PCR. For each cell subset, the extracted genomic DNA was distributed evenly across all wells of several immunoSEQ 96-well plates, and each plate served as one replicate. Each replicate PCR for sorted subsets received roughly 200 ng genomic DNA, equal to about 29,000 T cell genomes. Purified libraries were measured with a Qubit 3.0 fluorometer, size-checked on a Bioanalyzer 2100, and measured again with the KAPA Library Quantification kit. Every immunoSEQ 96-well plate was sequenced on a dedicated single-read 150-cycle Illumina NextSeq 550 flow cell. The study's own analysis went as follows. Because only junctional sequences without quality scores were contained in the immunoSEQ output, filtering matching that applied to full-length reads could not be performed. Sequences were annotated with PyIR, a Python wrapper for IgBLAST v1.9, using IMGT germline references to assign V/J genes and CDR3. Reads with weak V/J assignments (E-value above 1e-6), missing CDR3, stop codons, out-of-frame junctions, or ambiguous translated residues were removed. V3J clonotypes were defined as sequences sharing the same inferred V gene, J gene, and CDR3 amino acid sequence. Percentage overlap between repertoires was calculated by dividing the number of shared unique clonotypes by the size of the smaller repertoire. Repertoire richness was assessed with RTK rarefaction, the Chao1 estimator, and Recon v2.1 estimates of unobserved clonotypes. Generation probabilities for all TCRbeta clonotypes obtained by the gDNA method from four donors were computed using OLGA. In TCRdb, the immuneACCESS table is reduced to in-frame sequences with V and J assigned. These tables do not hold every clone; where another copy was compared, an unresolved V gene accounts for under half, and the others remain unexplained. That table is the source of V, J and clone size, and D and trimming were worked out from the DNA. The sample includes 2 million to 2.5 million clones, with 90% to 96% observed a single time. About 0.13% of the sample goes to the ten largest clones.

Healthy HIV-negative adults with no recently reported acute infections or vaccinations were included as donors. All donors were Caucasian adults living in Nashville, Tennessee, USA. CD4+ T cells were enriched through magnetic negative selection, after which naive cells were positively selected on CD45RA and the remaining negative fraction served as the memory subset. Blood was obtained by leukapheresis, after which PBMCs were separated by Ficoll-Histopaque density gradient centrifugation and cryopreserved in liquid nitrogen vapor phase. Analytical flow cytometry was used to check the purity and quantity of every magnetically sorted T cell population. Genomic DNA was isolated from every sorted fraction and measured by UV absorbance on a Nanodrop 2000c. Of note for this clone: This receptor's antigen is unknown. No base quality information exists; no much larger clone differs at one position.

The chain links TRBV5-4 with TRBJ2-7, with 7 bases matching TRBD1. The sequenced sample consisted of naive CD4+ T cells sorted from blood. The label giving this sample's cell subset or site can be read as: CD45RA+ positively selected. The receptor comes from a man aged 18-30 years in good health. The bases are TGTGCCAGCAGCCCTGACAGGGTCGGCGAGCAGTACTTC. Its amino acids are CASSPDRVGEQYF.